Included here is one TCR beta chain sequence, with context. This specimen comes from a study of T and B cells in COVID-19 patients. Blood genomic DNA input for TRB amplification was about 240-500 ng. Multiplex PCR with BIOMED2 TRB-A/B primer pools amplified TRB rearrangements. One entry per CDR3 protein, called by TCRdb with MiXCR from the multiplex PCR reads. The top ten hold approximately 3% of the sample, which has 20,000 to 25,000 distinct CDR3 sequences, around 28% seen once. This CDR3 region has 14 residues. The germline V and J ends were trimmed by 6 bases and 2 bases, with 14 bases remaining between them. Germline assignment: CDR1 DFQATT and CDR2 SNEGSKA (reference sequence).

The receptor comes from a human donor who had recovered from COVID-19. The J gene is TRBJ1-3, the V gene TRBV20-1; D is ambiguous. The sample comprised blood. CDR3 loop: CSAPDTATGNTIYF. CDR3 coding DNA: TGCAGTGCCCCCGACACAGCCACTGGAAACACCATATATTTT.